This T cell receptor (beta chain) was obtained from a study of cytomegalovirus exposure and HLA in healthy donors. Researchers ran the PCR with 60 Vbeta and 13 Jbeta primers. The protocol was immunoSEQ multiplex PCR, while the TCRdb copy is restricted to in-frame clones and leaves out a portion. The sample totals 100,000 to 150,000 clones. A word on this clone: The antigen remains unidentified.

Per the germline V gene, CDR1 is SGHTA and CDR2 is FQGTGA. The CDR3 extends over 21 amino acids. Trimming cost V 4 bases and J 8 bases; bases outside gene matches: 24. General study findings and limits: Cytomegalovirus association was listed for 150 or so TCR beta chains.

The chain carries TRBV7-3 and TRBJ2-1; 12 nucleotides match TRBD1. This TCR was sampled from a young man in good health and CMV-seronegative. Material for sequencing was PBMCs. The DNA for the CDR3 is TGTGCCAGCAGCTGGACCTCCGGGACAGGGGGCCGATTCAGCCTTAGCGATGAGCAGTTCTTC. It is translated as CASSWTSGTGGRFSLSDEQFF.